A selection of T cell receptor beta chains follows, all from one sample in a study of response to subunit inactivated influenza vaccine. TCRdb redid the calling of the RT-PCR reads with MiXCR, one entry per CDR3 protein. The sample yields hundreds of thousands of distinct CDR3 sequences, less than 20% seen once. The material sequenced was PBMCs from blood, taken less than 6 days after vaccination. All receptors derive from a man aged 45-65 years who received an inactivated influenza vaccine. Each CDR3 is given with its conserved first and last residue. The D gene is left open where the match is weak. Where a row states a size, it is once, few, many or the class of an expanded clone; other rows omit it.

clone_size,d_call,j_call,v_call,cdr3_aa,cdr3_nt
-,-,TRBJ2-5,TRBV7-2,CASTLGGAGVYQETQYF,TGTGCCAGCACCTTAGGGGGGGCGGGAGTGTACCAAGAGACCCAGTACTTC
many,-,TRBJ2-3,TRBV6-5,CASSYRRRTDTQYF,TGTGCCAGCAGTTATCGAAGACGCACAGATACGCAGTATTTT
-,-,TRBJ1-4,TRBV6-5,CASSYGQDGNEKLFF,TGTGCCAGCAGTTACGGGCAGGACGGTAATGAAAAACTGTTTTTT
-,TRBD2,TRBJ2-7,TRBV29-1,CSVGLAPAYEQYF,TGCAGCGTTGGACTAGCGCCCGCCTACGAGCAGTACTTC
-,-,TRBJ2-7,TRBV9,CASSVGHDTYEQYF,TGTGCCAGCAGCGTAGGACACGATACCTACGAGCAGTACTTC
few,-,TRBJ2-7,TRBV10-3,CAISESGAGSYEQYF,TGTGCCATCAGTGAGTCCGGGGCAGGGTCCTACGAGCAGTACTTC
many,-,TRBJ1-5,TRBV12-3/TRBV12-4,CASRRGKQWNQPQHF,TGTGCCAGCCGGAGAGGGAAACAATGGAATCAGCCCCAGCATTTT
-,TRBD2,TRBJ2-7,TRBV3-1,CASSPGLRVYEQYF,TGTGCCAGCAGCCCGGGACTACGCGTCTACGAGCAGTACTTC
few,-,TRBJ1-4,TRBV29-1,CSVEDLWGIDEKLFF,TGCAGCGTTGAAGATCTTTGGGGAATCGATGAAAAACTGTTTTTT
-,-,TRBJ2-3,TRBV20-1,CSARDAGRGWGTDTQYF,TGCAGTGCTAGAGATGCGGGAAGGGGTTGGGGCACAGATACGCAGTATTTT
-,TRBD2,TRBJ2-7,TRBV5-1,CASSPSSGNYEQYF,TGCGCCAGCAGTCCCAGTAGCGGGAACTACGAGCAGTACTTC
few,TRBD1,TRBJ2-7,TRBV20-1,CSAQGGQGAPYEQYF,TGCAGTGCTCAAGGAGGGCAGGGGGCCCCCTACGAGCAGTACTTC
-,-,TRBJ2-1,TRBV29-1,CSAAPGPHNEQFF,TGCAGCGCAGCTCCCGGGCCACACAATGAGCAGTTCTTC
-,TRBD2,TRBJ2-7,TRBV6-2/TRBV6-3,CASSYIGTSGNYEQYF,TGTGCCAGCAGTTACATCGGGACTAGCGGCAACTACGAGCAGTACTTC
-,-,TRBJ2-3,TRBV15,CATSSSRGNTDTQYF,TGTGCCACCAGCAGTTCTCGGGGGAACACAGATACGCAGTATTTT
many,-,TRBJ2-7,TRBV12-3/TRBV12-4,CASSLFPGYEQYF,TGTGCCAGCAGTTTATTCCCGGGCTACGAGCAGTACTTC
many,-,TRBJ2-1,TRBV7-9,CASSLIGDEQFF,TGTGCCAGCAGCTTAATAGGGGATGAGCAGTTCTTC
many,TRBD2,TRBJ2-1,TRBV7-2,CASSFRLAGAYQFF,TGTGCCAGCAGCTTCCGACTAGCGGGGGCCTACCAGTTCTTC
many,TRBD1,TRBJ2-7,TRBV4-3,CASSQDRDRSYEQYF,TGCGCCAGCAGCCAAGATCGGGACAGGAGCTACGAGCAGTACTTC
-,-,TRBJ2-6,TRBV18,CASSPKQQGDVLTF,TGTGCCAGCTCACCAAAGCAACAGGGTGACGTCCTGACTTTC
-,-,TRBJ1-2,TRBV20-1,CSARLPDSIGYTF,TGCAGTGCTAGACTCCCAGATTCCATTGGCTACACCTTC
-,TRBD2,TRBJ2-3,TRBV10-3,CAISGVAGGGASDTQYF,TGTGCCATCAGTGGAGTAGCTGGCGGGGGGGCGTCAGATACGCAGTATTTT
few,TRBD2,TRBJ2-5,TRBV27,CASSFARGRARETQYF,TGTGCCAGCAGTTTCGCACGGGGGAGGGCCAGAGAGACCCAGTACTTC
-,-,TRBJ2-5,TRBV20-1,CSASKAARETQYF,TGCAGTGCTAGTAAGGCGGCCAGGGAGACCCAGTACTTC
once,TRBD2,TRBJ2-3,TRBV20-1,CSARVSGGGTDTQYF,TGCAGTGCTAGAGTAAGCGGGGGCGGAACAGATACGCAGTATTTT
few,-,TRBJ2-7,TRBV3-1,CASSPQVSGNYEQYF,TGTGCCAGCAGCCCTCAAGTTAGCGGAAACTACGAGCAGTACTTC
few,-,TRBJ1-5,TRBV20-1,CSAALEQPQHF,TGCAGTGCTGCCCTGGAACAGCCCCAGCATTTT
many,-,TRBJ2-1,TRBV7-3,CASSLQGRHEQFF,TGTGCCAGCAGCTTACAGGGCCGTCATGAGCAGTTCTTC
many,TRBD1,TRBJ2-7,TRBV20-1,CSARAWDRGHEQYF,TGCAGTGCCCGTGCTTGGGACAGGGGCCACGAGCAGTACTTC
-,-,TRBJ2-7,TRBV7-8,CASSFFREEQYF,TGTGCCAGCAGCTTTTTTAGGGAGGAGCAGTACTTC
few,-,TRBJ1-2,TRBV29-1,CSVDPGGSYGYTF,TGCAGCGTTGACCCCGGGGGCTCCTATGGCTACACCTTC
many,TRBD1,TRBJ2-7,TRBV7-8,CASSTGMDRSMYF,TGTGCCAGCAGCACAGGGATGGACAGGAGTATGTACTTC
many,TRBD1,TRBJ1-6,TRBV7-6,CASSLGGGGNSPLHF,TGTGCCAGCAGCTTAGGAGGGGGCGGGAATTCACCCCTCCACTTT
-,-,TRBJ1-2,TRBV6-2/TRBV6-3,CASGGRRHGNYGYTF,TGTGCCAGCGGGGGACGACGGCATGGAAACTATGGCTACACCTTC
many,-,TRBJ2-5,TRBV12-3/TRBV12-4,CASSLKGVETQYF,TGTGCCAGCAGTTTAAAAGGTGTGGAGACCCAGTACTTC
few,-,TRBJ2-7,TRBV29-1,CSALGPTYEQYF,TGCAGCGCACTGGGACCGACCTACGAGCAGTACTTC
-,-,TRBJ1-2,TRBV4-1,CASSEGIAANYGYTF,TGCGCCAGCAGCGAAGGGATTGCAGCTAACTATGGCTACACCTTC
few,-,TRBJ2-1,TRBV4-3,CASSQSTSLGNEQFF,TGCGCCAGCAGCCAGTCCACTAGCCTGGGGAATGAGCAGTTCTTC
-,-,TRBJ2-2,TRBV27,CASSLSRVGTGELFF,TGTGCCAGCAGTTTATCCAGGGTGGGCACCGGGGAGCTGTTTTTT
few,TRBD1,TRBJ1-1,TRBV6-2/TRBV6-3,CASSPGQGADTEAFF,TGTGCCAGCAGCCCTGGACAGGGGGCGGACACTGAAGCTTTCTTT